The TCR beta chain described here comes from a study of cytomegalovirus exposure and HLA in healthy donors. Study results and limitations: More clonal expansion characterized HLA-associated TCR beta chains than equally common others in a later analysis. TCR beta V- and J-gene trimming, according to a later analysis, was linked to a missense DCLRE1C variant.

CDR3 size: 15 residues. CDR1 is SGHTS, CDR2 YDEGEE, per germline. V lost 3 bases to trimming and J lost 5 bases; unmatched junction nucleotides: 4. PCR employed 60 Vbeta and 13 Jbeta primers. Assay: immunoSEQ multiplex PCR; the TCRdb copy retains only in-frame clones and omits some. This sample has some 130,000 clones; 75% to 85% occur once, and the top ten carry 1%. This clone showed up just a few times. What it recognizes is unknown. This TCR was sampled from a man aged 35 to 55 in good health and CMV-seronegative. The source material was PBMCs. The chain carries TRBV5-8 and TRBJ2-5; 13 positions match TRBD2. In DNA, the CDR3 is TGTGCCAGCAGCTCGGGACTAGCGGGGAGGGAGACCCAGTACTTC. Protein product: CASSSGLAGRETQYF.